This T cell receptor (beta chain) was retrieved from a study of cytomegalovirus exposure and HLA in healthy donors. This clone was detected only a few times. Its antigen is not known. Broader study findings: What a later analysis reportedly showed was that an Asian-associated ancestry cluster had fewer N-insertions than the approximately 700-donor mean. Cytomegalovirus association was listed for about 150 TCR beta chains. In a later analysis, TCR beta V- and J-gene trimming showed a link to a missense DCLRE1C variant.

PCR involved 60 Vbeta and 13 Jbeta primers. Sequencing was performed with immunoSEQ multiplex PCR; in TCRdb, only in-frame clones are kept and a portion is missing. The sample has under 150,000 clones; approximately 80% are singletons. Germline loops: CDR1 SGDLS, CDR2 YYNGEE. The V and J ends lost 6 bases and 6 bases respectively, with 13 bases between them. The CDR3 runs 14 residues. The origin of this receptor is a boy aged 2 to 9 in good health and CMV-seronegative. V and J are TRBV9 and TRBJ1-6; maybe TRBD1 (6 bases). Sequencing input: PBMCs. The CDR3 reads CASTDRQVNSPLHF. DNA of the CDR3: TGTGCCAGCACCGATAGACAGGTTAATTCACCCCTCCACTTT.